Listed below are T cell receptor beta chains from one sample, sequenced in a study of shared clonotypes between healthy human individuals. The assay was immunoSEQ multiplex PCR, and TCRdb's table has in-frame clones only and misses some. The sample has about 2.1 million clones, 93% seen once; the top ten hold less than 2%. Sequences were obtained from naive CD8+ T cells from PBMCs. These TCRs come from a man aged 18 to 35 in good health. Some clones in this sample may be carry-over from other donors' samples. CDR3s leave out the opening cysteine and the closing phenylalanine or tryptophan.

cdr3_length	j_call	v_call	cdr3_aa
11	TRBJ1-2	TRBV11-2	ASSLGGDDGYT
16	TRBJ2-7	TRBV28	ASSLYRVGGTESYEQY
15	TRBJ2-7	TRBV9	ASSTDPTGVRRDEQY
15	TRBJ1-1	TRBV7-9	ASSANTGGRFGTEAF
9	TRBJ1-1	TRBV5-1	ASSQDSQAF
15	TRBJ1-1	TRBV7-8	ASSLGMRTSRGTEAF
13	TRBJ1-2	TRBV28	ASSFAGTGFYGYT
11	TRBJ2-7	TRBV10-3	AISEGPLYEQY
14	TRBJ2-7	TRBV6-5	ASSYSMGHSTYEQY
13	TRBJ1-2	TRBV4-1	ASSPSSGTAYGYT
14	TRBJ2-3	TRBV11-3	ASSPGGAVRTDTQY
12	TRBJ1-2	TRBV5-6	ASSLVGTNYGYT
12	TRBJ2-1	TRBV6-5	ASSYSRGGNEQF
11	TRBJ2-5	TRBV28	ASEPRTAETQY
12	TRBJ1-3	TRBV5-6	ASSYLTGGNTIY
12	TRBJ2-1	TRBV7-9	ASSLGGVYREQF
14	TRBJ2-1	TRBV7-9	ASSPPGGRAVYEQF
14	TRBJ1-5	TRBV6-1	ASSEARVGLNQPQH
13	TRBJ2-1	TRBV4-1	ASSQGLLSYNEQF
14	TRBJ2-7	TRBV6-5	ASSYSAGGQYYEQY
11	TRBJ2-1	TRBV29-1	SVDGLDYNEQF
10	TRBJ2-1	TRBV5-1	ASTLAGDEQF
13	TRBJ2-7	TRBV5-4	ASSLFAGGDYEQY
14	TRBJ2-4	TRBV9	ASSVASGGLRDIQY
14	TRBJ2-7	TRBV27	ASSFSTGTVSYEQY
13	TRBJ1-4	TRBV7-9	ASSLKTGLNEKLF
13	TRBJ2-1	TRBV12-5	ASGPGLAVSDEQF
10	TRBJ2-7	TRBV27	ASSLLQGEQY
19	TRBJ1-1	TRBV7-8	ASSFAKVTMGRVMTSTEAF